These T cell receptor beta chains were read from a single sample in a study of blood T cell repertoires in COVID-19. The table came from immunoSEQ multiplex PCR; TCRdb's copy has only in-frame clones and leaves some out. The sample records approximately 240,000 clones, approximately 79% being singletons. Sequenced: peripheral blood. The receptors derive from a woman aged 35 to 49 with active or convalescent COVID-19. The CDR3 runs from the conserved cysteine through the conserved F or W. D genes are given only for firm matches. For some rows the clone size is stated as once, few or many, or as a class when expanded; others skip it.

abundance,d_gene,j_gene,v_gene,CDR3nt,CDR3aa
.,.,TRBJ2-1,TRBV5-1,TGCGCCAGCAGGGGAGGACTAATCTCAGGTGGGCAGTTCTTC,CASRGGLISGGQFF
.,TRBD1,TRBJ1-2,TRBV15,TGTGCCACCAGCAGAGCCGGACAGGGGGAGTCATTTGGCTACACCTTC,CATSRAGQGESFGYTF
.,TRBD1,TRBJ2-2,TRBV18,TGTGCCAGCTCACCTAGACAGGGACCTACCGGGGAGCTGTTTTTT,CASSPRQGPTGELFF
few,.,TRBJ1-4,TRBV7-9,TGTGCCAGCAGCTTAGATCTGACAGGATTACTGTTTTTT,CASSLDLTGLLFF
.,.,TRBJ2-2,TRBV9,TGTGCCAGCAGCGTAGGGTTGGGGGCAGACACCGGGGAGCTGTTTTTT,CASSVGLGADTGELFF
.,TRBD1,TRBJ2-6,TRBV5-1,TGCGCCAGCAGCCAAAGGACAGGGCAGGCCAACGTCCTGACTTTC,CASSQRTGQANVLTF
.,.,TRBJ1-4,TRBV27,TGTGCCAGCAGTCAAAGCAGGACTAATGAAAAACTGTTTTTT,CASSQSRTNEKLFF
.,.,TRBJ1-1,TRBV25-1,TGTGCCAGCAGTGAACTCGGTTCTCTAGCTTTCTTT,CASSELGSLAFF
.,.,TRBJ1-1,TRBV15,TGTGCCACCAGTACCCCTCATTGGAGGGAAGCTTTCTTT,CATSTPHWREAFF
.,TRBD2,TRBJ2-2,TRBV9,TGTGCCCGCAGCGGCGGGGGGGCAAACACCGGGGAGCTGTTTTTT,CARSGGGANTGELFF
.,TRBD1,TRBJ1-2,TRBV27,TGTGCCAGCAGTTTATACCTCGGGACAGCCCTACCTGGGGGCTACACCTTC,CASSLYLGTALPGGYTF
few,.,TRBJ1-3,TRBV6-1,TGTGCCAGCAGTGAAGGCCCTACAGGGACAGGAAACACCATATATTTT,CASSEGPTGTGNTIYF
.,TRBD1,TRBJ1-6,TRBV5-1,TGCGCCAGCAGCTTGGATGGCAGGGGGAATTCACCCCTCCACTTT,CASSLDGRGNSPLHF
few,TRBD1,TRBJ1-2,TRBV18,TGTGCCAGCTCAGCTCCCGGACAGGGATTTAACTATGGCTACACCTTC,CASSAPGQGFNYGYTF
.,.,TRBJ1-1,TRBV30,TGTGCCTGGAACACATTAGGGGGAACGAACACTGAAGCTTTCTTT,CAWNTLGGTNTEAFF
.,TRBD1,TRBJ1-5,TRBV12-5,TGTGCTAGTGGTTTGGGGCCAGGGGGCGGAGGTAATCAGCCCCAGCATTTT,CASGLGPGGGGNQPQHF
.,.,TRBJ1-2,TRBV25-1,TGTGCCAGCAGTGACAGGGTTGAGGACGATGGCTACACCTTC,CASSDRVEDDGYTF
.,.,TRBJ1-1,TRBV2,TGTGCCAGCAGCGAACCTCGACAGGATACTGAAGCTTTCTTT,CASSEPRQDTEAFF
.,.,TRBJ2-3,TRBV28,TGTGCCAGCAGTTGGGACGGGACGGCATTAGCGGCAACCACAGATACGCAGTATTTT,CASSWDGTALAATTDTQYF
.,.,TRBJ1-4,TRBV19,TGTGCCAGTAGTCCCCGCACAGGGCGCGAAGAAAAACTGTTTTTT,CASSPRTGREEKLFF
.,.,TRBJ1-1,TRBV11-2,TGTGCCAGCAGCTACTGCGTGAGGGGGTGTGAAGCTTTCTTT,CASSYCVRGCEAFF
.,TRBD2,TRBJ2-7,TRBV10-3,TGTGCCATCAGTGAGGGGGGACTAGCCTACGAGCAGTACTTC,CAISEGGLAYEQYF
.,TRBD1,TRBJ1-3,TRBV14,TGTGCCAGCAGCCAAGTCAGGGGGATTGGAAACACCATATATTTT,CASSQVRGIGNTIYF
.,.,TRBJ2-3,TRBV5-1,TGCGCCAGCAGGGACACTCGGGATACGCAGTATTTT,CASRDTRDTQYF
.,TRBD1,TRBJ2-1,TRBV9,TGTGCCAGCAGCCCCTTGACAGGGTCGCCCTACAATGAGCAGTTCTTC,CASSPLTGSPYNEQFF
.,.,TRBJ1-2,TRBV20-1,TGCAGTGCTAGAGCGAGGAATGGCTACACCTTC,CSARARNGYTF
once,TRBD1,TRBJ1-4,TRBV19,TGTGCCAGTAGTATAGGATGGGGGGACAGGGAAGATGAAAAACTGTTTTTT,CASSIGWGDREDEKLFF
.,.,TRBJ1-6,TRBV5-1,TGCGCCAGCAGCTTGGAAGGACTGAATAATTCACCCCTCCACTTT,CASSLEGLNNSPLHF
.,.,TRBJ1-6,TRBV19,TGTGCCAGTAGTATAGGGGCGGGGCGGAATTCACCCCTCCACTTT,CASSIGAGRNSPLHF
once,.,TRBJ1-3,TRBV30,TGTGCCTGGAACGCCGGGTCCGAGACGGGAAACACCATATATTTT,CAWNAGSETGNTIYF
.,TRBD1,TRBJ1-5,TRBV6-1,TGTGCCAGCAGTGACCGACAGGGGAGGAATCAGCCCCAGCATTTT,CASSDRQGRNQPQHF
.,.,TRBJ2-7,TRBV5-1,TGCGCCAGCAGCGCCCCACAGGGTATTATTTACGAGCAGTACTTC,CASSAPQGIIYEQYF
.,TRBD1,TRBJ1-2,TRBV29-1,TGCAGCGTTGGACGACAGGGCCACCGGGAGGGCTACACCTTC,CSVGRQGHREGYTF
.,TRBD1,TRBJ1-5,TRBV2,TGTGCCAGCACCCAAGGGGGCAGGGACGGTCAGCCCCAGCATTTT,CASTQGGRDGQPQHF
few,TRBD1,TRBJ1-3,TRBV29-1,TGCAGCGTTGTCATCCAGGGGGCCCTCTCTGGAAACACCATATATTTT,CSVVIQGALSGNTIYF
few,TRBD2,TRBJ2-7,TRBV10-3,TGTGCCATCCGATCGACTAGCGGGGTCTCCTACGAGCAGTACTTC,CAIRSTSGVSYEQYF
once,TRBD1,TRBJ1-5,TRBV10-1,TGCGCCAGCTTCGGACAGGGGAGGGCTCAGCCCCAGCATTTT,CASFGQGRAQPQHF
.,.,TRBJ1-2,TRBV6-1,TGTGCCAGCAGTGACATCAACTATGGCTACACCTTC,CASSDINYGYTF
.,.,TRBJ1-2,TRBV5-4,TGTGCCAGCAGCCGGCAGGGTTTATTTAACTATGGCTACACCTTC,CASSRQGLFNYGYTF
.,.,TRBJ1-6,TRBV5-1,TGCGCCAGCAGCCATGGACTTGTCCCGAATTCACCCCTCCACTTT,CASSHGLVPNSPLHF
.,.,TRBJ2-3,TRBV6-4,TGTGCCAGCAGATTAGACAGTTACACAGATACGCAGTATTTT,CASRLDSYTDTQYF
.,TRBD2,TRBJ2-2,TRBV6-4,TGTGCCAGCAGTGACTCGGGGACTAGCAACACCGGGGAGCTGTTTTTT,CASSDSGTSNTGELFF